This TCR beta chain was captured in a study of blood T cell repertoires in COVID-19. Study-wide background: Samples representing acute and convalescent COVID-19 were sourced from the United States, Italy and Spain.

This CDR3 region has 12 residues. V was shortened by 2 bases and J by 6 bases, with 7 bases between the two germline ends. Germline CDR1 MGHRA, CDR2 YSYEKL. The table came from immunoSEQ multiplex PCR; TCRdb's copy has only in-frame clones and leaves some out. The table has about 240,000 clones, roughly 85% seen once. The source is a woman aged 18-29 years with acute or convalescent COVID-19. The chain has TRBV4-1 and TRBJ1-1; no clear D. Sequencing was done on a sample of peripheral blood. CDR3 nucleotides: TGCGCCAGCAGCCAAAGCTCCTCTGAAGCTTTCTTT. Translated: CASSQSSSEAFF.